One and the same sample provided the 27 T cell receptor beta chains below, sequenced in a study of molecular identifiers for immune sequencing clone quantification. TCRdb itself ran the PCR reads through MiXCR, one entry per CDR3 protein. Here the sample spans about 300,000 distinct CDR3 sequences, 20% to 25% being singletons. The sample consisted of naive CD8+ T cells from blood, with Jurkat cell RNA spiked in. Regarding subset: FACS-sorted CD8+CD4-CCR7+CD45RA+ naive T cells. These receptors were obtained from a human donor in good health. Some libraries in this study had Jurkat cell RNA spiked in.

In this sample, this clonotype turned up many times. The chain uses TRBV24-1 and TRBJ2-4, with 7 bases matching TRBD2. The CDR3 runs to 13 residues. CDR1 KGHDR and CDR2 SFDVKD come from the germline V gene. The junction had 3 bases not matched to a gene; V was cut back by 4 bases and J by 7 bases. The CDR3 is CATSEGGSNIQYF. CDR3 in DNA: TGTGCCACCAGTGAGGGAGGGTCGAACATTCAGTACTTC.

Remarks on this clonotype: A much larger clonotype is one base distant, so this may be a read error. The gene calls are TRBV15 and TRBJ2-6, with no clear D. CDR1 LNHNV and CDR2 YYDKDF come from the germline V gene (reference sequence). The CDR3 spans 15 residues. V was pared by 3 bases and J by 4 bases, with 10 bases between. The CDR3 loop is CATSSQAWGANVLTF. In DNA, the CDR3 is TGTGCCACCAGCAGTCAGGCGTGGGGGGCCAACGTCCTGACTTTC.

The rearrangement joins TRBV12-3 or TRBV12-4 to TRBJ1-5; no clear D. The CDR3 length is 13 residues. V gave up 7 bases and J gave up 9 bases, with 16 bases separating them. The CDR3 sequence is CASTNLREGPQHF. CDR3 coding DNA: TGTGCCAGCACCAACCTCCGGGAGGGGCCCCAGCATTTT.

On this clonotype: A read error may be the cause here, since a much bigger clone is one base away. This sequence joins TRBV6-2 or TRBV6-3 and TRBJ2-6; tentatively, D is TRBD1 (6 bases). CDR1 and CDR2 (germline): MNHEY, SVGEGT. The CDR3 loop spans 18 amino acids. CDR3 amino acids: CASSPDPPNRAGANVLAF. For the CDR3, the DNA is TGTGCCAGCAGTCCCGACCCCCCCAACAGGGCTGGGGCCAACGTCCTGGCTTTC.

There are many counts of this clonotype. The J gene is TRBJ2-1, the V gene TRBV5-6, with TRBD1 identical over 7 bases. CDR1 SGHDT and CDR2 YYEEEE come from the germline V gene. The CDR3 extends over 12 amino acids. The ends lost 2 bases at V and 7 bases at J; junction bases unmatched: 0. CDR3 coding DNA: TGTGCCAGCAGCTTACAGGGGAATGAGCAGTTCTTC. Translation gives CASSLQGNEQFF.

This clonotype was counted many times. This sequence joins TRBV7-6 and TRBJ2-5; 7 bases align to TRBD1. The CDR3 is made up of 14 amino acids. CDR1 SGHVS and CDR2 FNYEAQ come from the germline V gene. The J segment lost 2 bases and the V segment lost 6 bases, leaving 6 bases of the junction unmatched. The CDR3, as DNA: TGTGCCAGCAGGTTCGACAGGGTGCAAGAGACCCAGTACTTC. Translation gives CASRFDRVQETQYF.

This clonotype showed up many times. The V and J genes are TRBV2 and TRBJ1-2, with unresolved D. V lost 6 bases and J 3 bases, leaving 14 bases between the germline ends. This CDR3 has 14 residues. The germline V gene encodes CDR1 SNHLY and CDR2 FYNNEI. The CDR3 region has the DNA TGTGCCAGCAGGGCCGGGAATGGAGACTATGGCTACACCTTC. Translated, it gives CASRAGNGDYGYTF.

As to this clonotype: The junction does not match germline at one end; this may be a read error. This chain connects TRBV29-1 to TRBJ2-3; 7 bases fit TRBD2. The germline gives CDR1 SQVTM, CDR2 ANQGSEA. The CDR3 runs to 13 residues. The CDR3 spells CSVSGEMTDTRYF. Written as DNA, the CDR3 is TGCAGCGTTAGCGGGGAAATGACAGATACGCGGTATTTT.

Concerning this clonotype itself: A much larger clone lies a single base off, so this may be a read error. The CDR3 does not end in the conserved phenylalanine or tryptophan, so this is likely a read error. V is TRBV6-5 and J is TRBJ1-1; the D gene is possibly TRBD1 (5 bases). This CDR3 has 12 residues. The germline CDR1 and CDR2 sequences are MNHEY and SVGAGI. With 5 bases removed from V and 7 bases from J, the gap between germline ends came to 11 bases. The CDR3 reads CASSPPGREAFI. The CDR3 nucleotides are TGTGCCAGCAGTCCCCCGGGGCGTGAAGCTTTCATT.

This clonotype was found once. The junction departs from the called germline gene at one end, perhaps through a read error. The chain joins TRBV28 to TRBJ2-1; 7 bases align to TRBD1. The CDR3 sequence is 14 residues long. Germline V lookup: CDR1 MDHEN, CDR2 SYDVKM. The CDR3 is CACSRQGPYNEQFF. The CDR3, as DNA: TGTGCCTGCAGTAGACAGGGCCCCTACAATGAGCAGTTCTTC.

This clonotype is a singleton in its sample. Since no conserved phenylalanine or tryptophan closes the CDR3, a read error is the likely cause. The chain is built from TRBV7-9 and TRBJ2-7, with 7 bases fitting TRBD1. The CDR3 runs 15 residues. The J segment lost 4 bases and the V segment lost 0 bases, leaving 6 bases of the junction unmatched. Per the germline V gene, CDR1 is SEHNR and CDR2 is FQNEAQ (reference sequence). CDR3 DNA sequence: TGTGCCAGCAGCTTAGCACAGGGACAGAGTTACGAGCAGTACTGC. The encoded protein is CASSLAQGQSYEQYC.

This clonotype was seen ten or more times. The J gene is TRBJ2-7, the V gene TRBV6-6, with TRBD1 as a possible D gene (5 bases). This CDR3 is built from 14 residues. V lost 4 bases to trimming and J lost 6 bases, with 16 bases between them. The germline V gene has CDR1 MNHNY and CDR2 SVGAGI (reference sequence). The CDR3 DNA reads TGTGCCAGCAGTTCCAGTCTTTCCAGGGTCGAGCAGTACTTC. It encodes CASSSSLSRVEQYF.

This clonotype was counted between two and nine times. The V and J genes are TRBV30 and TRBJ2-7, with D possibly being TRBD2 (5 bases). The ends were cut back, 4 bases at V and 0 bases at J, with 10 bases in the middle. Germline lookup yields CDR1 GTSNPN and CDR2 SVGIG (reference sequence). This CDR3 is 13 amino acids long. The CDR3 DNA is TGTGCCTGGAATCGGGGAAACTCCTACGAGCAGTACTTC. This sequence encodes CAWNRGNSYEQYF.

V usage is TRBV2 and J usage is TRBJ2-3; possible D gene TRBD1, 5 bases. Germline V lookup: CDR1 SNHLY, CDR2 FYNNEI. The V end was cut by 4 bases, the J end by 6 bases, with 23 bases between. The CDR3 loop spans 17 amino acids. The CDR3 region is CASSVPLVAGNKDTQYF. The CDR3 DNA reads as TGTGCCAGCAGTGTCCCCCTTGTGGCAGGGAATAAGGATACGCAGTATTTT.

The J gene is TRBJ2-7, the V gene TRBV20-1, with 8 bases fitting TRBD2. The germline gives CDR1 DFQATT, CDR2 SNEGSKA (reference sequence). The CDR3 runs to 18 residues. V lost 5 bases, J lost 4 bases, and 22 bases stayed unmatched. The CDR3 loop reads CSAPLFVSGRAFGYEQYF. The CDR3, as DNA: TGCAGTGCTCCCCTCTTCGTCTCCGGGAGGGCCTTTGGTTACGAGCAGTACTTC.

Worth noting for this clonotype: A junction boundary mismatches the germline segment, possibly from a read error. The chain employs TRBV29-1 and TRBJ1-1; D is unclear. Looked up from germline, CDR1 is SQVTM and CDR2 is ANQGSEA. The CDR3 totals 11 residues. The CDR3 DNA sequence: TGCAGCGTTATCGGGAACACTGAAGCTCTCTTT. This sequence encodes CSVIGNTEALF.

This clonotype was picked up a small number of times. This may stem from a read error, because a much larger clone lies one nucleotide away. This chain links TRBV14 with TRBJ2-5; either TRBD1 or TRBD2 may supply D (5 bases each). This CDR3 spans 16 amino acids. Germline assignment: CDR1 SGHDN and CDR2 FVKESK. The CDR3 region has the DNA TGTGCCAGCAGCCGGAAGGGATGGGGACCGCAAGGGACCCAGTACTTC. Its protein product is CASSRKGWGPQGTQYF.

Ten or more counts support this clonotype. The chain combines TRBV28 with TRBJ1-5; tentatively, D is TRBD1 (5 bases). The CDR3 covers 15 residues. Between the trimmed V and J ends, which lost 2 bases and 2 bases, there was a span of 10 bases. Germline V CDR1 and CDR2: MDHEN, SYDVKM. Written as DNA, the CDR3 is TGTGCCAGCAGTTTAAGTGGCAGGGGCAATCAGCCCCAGCATTTT. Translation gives CASSLSGRGNQPQHF.

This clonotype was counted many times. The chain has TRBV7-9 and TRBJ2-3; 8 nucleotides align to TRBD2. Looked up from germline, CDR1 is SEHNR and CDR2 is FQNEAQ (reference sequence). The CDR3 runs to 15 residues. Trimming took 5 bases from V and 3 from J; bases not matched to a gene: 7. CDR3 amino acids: CASSRGSGRTDTQYF. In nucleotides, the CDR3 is TGTGCCAGCAGCCGAGGCAGCGGGAGAACAGATACGCAGTATTTT.

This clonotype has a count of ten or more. CDR3 protein: CASSYGRSAYEQYF. The CDR3 nucleotides are TGTGCCAGCAGTTATGGAAGGAGCGCCTACGAGCAGTACTTC. The rearrangement links TRBV28 to TRBJ2-7; D gene ambiguous. The CDR3 has 14 amino acids. The V end was cut by 4 bases, the J end by 2 bases, with 12 bases between. Per germline, CDR1 MDHEN and CDR2 SYDVKM.

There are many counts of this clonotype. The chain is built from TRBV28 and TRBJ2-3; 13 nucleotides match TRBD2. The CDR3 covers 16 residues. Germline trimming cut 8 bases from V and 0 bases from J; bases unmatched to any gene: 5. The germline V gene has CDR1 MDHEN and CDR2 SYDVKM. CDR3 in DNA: TGTGCCAGCCGGACTAGCGGGGGATCTAGCACAGATACGCAGTATTTT. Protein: CASRTSGGSSTDTQYF.

The CDR3 DNA is TGTGCCAGCAGTCAAATAGCGGGAGGGCCCTCCAAAGAGACCCAGTACTTC. It translates to CASSQIAGGPSKETQYF. The V call is TRBV6-2 or TRBV6-3, the J call TRBJ2-5, with 11 positions matching TRBD2. This CDR3 spans 17 amino acids. The germline V gene has CDR1 MNHEY and CDR2 SVGEGT. V lost 5 bases to trimming and J lost 3 bases; unmatched junction nucleotides: 11.

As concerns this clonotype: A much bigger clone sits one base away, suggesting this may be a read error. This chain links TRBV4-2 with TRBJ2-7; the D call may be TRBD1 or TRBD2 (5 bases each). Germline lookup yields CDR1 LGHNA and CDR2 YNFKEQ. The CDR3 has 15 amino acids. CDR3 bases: TGTGTCAGCAGCCAATTCGAGGGACGAGGCTACGAGCAGTACTTC. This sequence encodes CVSSQFEGRGYEQYF.

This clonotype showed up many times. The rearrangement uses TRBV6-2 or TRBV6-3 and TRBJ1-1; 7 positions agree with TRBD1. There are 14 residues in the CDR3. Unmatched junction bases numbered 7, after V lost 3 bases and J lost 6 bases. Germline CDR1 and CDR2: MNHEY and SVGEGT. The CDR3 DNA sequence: TGTGCCAGCAGTTATGGACAGGAGGGGGCTGAAGCTTTCTTT. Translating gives CASSYGQEGAEAFF.

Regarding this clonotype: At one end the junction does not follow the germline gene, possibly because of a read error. Here the CDR3 DNA reads TGTGCCAGCAGTGAAACTAGCGGGGGCTACAATGAGCGGTTCTTC. This gives the protein CASSETSGGYNERFF. The rearrangement joins TRBV2 to TRBJ2-1, with 11 nucleotides matching TRBD2. From germline, CDR1 is SNHLY and CDR2 FYNNEI. The CDR3 consists of 15 residues.

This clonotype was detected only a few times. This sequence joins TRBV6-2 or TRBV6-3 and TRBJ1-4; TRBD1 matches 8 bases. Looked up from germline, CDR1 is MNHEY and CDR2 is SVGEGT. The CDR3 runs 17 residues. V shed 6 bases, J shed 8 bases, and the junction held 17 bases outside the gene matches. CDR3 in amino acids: CASRPASLTGALEKLFF. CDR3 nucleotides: TGTGCCAGCAGGCCAGCCTCTTTGACAGGGGCCCTGGAAAAACTGTTTTTT.

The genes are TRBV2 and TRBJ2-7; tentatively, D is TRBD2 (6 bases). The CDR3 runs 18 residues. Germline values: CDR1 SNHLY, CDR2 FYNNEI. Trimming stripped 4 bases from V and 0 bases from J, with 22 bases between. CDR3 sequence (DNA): TGTGCCAGCAGTGTGGTTAGCGGCTCGTCCCCCAGCTCCTACGAGCAGTACTTC. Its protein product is CASSVVSGSSPSSYEQYF.